Included here is one T cell receptor beta chain sequence, with context. Ages ranged from about 18 to 89 years, with residence in under 25 US areas. Participant-given clinical history determined each cohort assignment. The sample belongs to a study of blood T cell repertoires in COVID-19. In the study's own analysis: Reference gene primers were amplified, and this amplification served to estimate nucleated cell counts. Sequenced by immunoSEQ multiplex PCR; TCRdb stores in-frame clones only, minus some. V and J calls and clone size are given by that table; D and trimming were obtained from the DNA. The sample contains just over 350,000 clones, roughly 87% of which appear only once. V was shortened by 1 base and J by 7 bases, with 20 bases between the two germline ends. The CDR3 is 18 amino acids. Germline lookup yields CDR1 SGHTA and CDR2 FQGTGA.

Sequencing was carried out using PBMCs or T cells enriched from blood (not recorded which). The J gene is TRBJ1-6, the V gene TRBV7-3, with D possibly being TRBD1 (5 bases). This TCR derives from a woman in her thirties who had recovered from COVID-19. The CDR3 DNA reads TGTGCCAGCAGCTTAATGCCCCCCGGCAGGGTCGAGAATTCACCCCTCCACTTT. Its protein product is CASSLMPPGRVENSPLHF.